The 7 T cell receptor beta chains listed next were all sequenced from one sample in a study of immune heterogeneity within non-small cell lung tumors. TCR beta CDR3 was amplified by multiplex PCR using 32 V and 13 J primers. TCRdb fed the multiplex PCR reads into MiXCR, producing one record per CDR3 protein. The table shows 20,000 to 25,000 distinct CDR3 sequences, with roughly 30% occurring only once. Template input, which was bulk tumor genomic DNA, totaled 600 ng per sample. Multiple biopsies spaced far apart were taken from each primary tumor during surgery. Patients had untreated, newly diagnosed non-small cell lung cancer and underwent curative surgery. The sequenced material came from lung tumor tissue. These receptors were taken from a man between 40 and 49 years old with non-small cell lung cancer.

By sample fraction, this clonotype is medium-sized. This chain uses TRBV2 with TRBJ2-7; the match to TRBD1 covers 8 bases. Germline V gene sequence: CDR1 SNHLY, CDR2 FYNNEI. The CDR3 has 15 residues. V shed 6 bases, J shed 0 bases, and the junction held 7 bases outside the gene matches. In DNA, the CDR3 is TGTGCCAGCAGGCCCCGGACAGGGAGCTCCTACGAGCAGTACTTC. This sequence encodes CASRPRTGSSYEQYF. Full variable domain (rest looked up from reference TRBV2 and TRBJ2-7): EPEVTQTPSHQVTQMGQEVILRCVPISNHLYFYWYRQILGQKVEFLVSFYNNEISEKSEIFDDQFSVERPDGSNFTLKIRSTKLEDSAMYFCASRPRTGSSYEQYFGPGTRLTVT.

Turning to this clonotype: A much larger clone is a single base away; this may be a read error. This sequence joins TRBV19 and TRBJ1-2; D gene ambiguous. Germline V lookup: CDR1 LNHDA, CDR2 SQIVND (reference sequence). The CDR3 spans 13 residues. The DNA of the CDR3 is TGTGCCATTAGTATCCGGCAGAACTATGGCTACACCTTC. It codes for CAISIRQNYGYTF.

About this clonotype: The junction shows a germline mismatch at one end, possibly a read error. This chain links TRBV6-5 with TRBJ1-6; 12 bases align to TRBD1. The CDR3 sequence is 20 residues long. The germline V gene has CDR1 MNHEY and CDR2 SVGAGI. The CDR3 loop is CSSSYSAGQGASSYNSPLHF. The CDR3 DNA reads as TGTTCCAGCAGTTACAGCGCGGGACAGGGGGCGAGCTCCTATAATTCACCCCTCCACTTT.

With regard to this clonotype: This may arise from a read error, as a much more abundant clone is one base away. The rearrangement joins TRBV19 to TRBJ1-1; 8 bases are shared with TRBD1. Germline CDR1 LNHDA, CDR2 SQIVND (reference sequence). CDR3 length: 12 residues. CDR3 protein: CASSRTGTEASF. CDR3 nucleotides: TGTGCCAGTAGCAGGACAGGGACTGAAGCTTCCTTT.

V usage is TRBV6-1 and J usage is TRBJ1-5; D unclear. This CDR3 is 12 amino acids long. Germline V gives CDR1 MNHNS, CDR2 SASEGT. For the CDR3, the DNA is TGTACCGGAGCTGAGAGAAATCAGCCCCAGCATTTT. Encoded protein: CTGAERNQPQHF.

This clonotype came up a few times. This chain links TRBV9 with TRBJ2-3, with 7 nucleotides matching TRBD1. Losses at the gene ends were 0 bases for V and 4 bases for J; bases not matched to a gene: 5. Germline CDR1 is SGDLS and CDR2 is YYNGEE. The CDR3 is 15 amino acids. CDR3 residues: CASSVGGQPADTQYF. The CDR3, as DNA: TGTGCCAGCAGCGTAGGGGGACAGCCCGCAGATACGCAGTATTTT.

This clonotype was observed a few times. The chain joins TRBV15 to TRBJ1-1; D is perhaps TRBD1 (6 bases). V lost 1 base to trimming and J lost 10 bases, with 13 bases between them. CDR1 is LNHNV, CDR2 YYDKDF, per germline (reference sequence). This CDR3 contains 13 residues. Here the CDR3 DNA reads TGTGCCACCAGCAGAGCCGACAGGTCGGGAGCTTTCTTT. Translated, it gives CATSRADRSGAFF.